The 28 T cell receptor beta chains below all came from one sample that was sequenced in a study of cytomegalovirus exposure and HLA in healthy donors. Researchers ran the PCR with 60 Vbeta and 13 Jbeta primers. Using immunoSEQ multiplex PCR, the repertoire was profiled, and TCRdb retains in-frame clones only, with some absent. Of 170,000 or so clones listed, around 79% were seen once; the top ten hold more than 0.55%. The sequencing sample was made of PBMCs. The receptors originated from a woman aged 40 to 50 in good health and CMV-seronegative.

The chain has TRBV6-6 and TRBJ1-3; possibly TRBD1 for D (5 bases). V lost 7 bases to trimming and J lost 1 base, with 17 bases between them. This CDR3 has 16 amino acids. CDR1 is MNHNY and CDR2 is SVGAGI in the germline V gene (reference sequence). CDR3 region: CASNSRQGGSGNTIYF. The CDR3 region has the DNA TGTGCCAGCAATTCTAGGCAGGGAGGATCTGGAAACACCATATATTTT.

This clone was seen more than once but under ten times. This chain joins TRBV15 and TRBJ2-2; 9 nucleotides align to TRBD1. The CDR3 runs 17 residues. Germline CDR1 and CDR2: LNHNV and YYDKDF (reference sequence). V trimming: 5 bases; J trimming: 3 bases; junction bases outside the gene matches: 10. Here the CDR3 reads CATSGPGTGWDTGELFF. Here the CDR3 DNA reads TGTGCCACCAGCGGCCCCGGGACAGGGTGGGACACCGGGGAGCTGTTTTTT.

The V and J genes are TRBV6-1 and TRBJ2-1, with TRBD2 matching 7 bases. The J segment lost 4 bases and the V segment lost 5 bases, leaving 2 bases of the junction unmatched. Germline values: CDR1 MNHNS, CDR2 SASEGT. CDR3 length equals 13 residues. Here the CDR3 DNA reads TGTGCCAGCAGTCTAGCGGTGTACAATGAGCAGTTCTTC. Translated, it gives CASSLAVYNEQFF.

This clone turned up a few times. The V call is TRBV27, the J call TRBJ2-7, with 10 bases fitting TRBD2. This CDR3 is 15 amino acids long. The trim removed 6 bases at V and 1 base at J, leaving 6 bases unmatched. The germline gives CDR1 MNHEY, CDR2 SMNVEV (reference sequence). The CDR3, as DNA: TGTGCCAGCAGGCCTGGGACTAGCGCTTCCTACGAGCAGTACTTC. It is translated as CASRPGTSASYEQYF.

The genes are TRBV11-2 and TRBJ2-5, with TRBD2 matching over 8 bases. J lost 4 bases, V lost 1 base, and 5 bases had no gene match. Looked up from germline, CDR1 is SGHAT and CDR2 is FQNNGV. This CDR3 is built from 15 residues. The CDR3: CASSLGTSKRETQYF. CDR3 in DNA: TGTGCCAGCAGCTTAGGGACTAGCAAGCGAGAGACCCAGTACTTC.

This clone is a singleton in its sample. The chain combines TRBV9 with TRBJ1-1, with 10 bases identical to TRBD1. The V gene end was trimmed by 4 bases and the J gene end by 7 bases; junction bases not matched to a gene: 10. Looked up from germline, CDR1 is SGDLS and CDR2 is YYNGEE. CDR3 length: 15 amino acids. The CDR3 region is CASSPTTGQGGEAFF. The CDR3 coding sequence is TGTGCCAGCAGCCCTACCACTGGACAGGGGGGTGAAGCTTTCTTT.

The CDR3 is CASSEGPGTNYGYTF. The CDR3 nucleotides read TGTGCCAGCAGTGAAGGGCCGGGTACTAACTATGGCTACACCTTC. The chain has TRBV6-1 and TRBJ1-2; no definite D call. There are 15 residues in the CDR3. Per germline, CDR1 MNHNS and CDR2 SASEGT. V gave up 1 base and J gave up 0 bases, with 9 bases separating them.

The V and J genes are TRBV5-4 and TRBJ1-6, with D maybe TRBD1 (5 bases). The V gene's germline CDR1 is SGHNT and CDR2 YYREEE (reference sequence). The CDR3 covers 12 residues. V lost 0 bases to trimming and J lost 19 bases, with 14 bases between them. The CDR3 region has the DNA TGTGCCAGCAGCTTGGATCTGGGACTTAAACACTTT. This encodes CASSLDLGLKHF.

As DNA, the CDR3 is TGTGCCAGCAGCGTAGAAGTAGCGGGAGTAGATAACACCGGGGAGCTGTTTTTT. Translated, it gives CASSVEVAGVDNTGELFF. The chain links TRBV9 to TRBJ2-2; TRBD2 matches 9 bases. The CDR3 runs to 18 residues. J was trimmed by 2 bases and V by 0 bases; bases with no gene match: 8. Per germline, CDR1 SGDLS and CDR2 YYNGEE.

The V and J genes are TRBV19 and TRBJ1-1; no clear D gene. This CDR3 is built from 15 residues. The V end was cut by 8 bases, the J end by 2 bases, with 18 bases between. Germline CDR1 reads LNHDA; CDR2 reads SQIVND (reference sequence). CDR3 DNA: TGTGCCAGTCTAGCTAGACGATTCCCTAACACTGAAGCTTTCTTT. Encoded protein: CASLARRFPNTEAFF.

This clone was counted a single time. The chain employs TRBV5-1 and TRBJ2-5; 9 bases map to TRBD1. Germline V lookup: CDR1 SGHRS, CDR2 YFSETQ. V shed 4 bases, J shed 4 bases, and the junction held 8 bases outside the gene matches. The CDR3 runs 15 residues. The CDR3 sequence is CASSSSPGQGETQYF. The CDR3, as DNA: TGCGCCAGCAGCAGCAGTCCGGGACAGGGAGAGACCCAGTACTTC.

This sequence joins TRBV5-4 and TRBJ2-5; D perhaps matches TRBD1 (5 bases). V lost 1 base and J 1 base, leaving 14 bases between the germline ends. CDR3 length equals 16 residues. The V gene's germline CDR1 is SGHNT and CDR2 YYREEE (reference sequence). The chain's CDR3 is CASSLPGVGVQETQYF. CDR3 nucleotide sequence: TGTGCCAGCAGCTTGCCAGGAGTAGGGGTCCAAGAGACCCAGTACTTC.

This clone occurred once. Here the CDR3 DNA reads TGTGCCAGCATTCCGAGGGAAGCGGGAGGCGAGCAGTACTTC. As protein: CASIPREAGGEQYF. V gene TRBV6-1 combines with J gene TRBJ2-7; 9 bases line up with TRBD2. Germline loops: CDR1 MNHNS, CDR2 SASEGT. J gave up 6 bases and V 7 bases, and 10 bases lay outside the gene matches. The CDR3 is 14 residues long.

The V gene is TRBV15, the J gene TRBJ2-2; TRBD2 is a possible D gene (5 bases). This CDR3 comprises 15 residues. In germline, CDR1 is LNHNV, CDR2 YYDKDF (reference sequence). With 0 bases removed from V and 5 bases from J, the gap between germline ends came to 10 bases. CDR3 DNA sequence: TGTGCCACCAGCAGAGATCTAAGAGGGACCGGGGAGCTGTTTTTT. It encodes CATSRDLRGTGELFF.

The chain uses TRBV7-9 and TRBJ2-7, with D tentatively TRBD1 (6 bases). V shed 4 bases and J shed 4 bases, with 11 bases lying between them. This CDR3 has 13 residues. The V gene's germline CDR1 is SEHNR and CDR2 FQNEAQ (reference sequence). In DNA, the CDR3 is TGTGCCAGCAGCTCGGGACAAAGATACGAGCAGTACTTC. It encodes CASSSGQRYEQYF. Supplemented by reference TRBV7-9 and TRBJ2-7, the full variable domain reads DTGVSQNPRHKITKRGQNVTFRCDPISEHNRLYWYRQTLGQGPEFLTYFQNEAQLEKSRLLSDRFSAERPKGSFSTLEIQRTEQGDSAMYLCASSSGQRYEQYFGPGTRLTVT.

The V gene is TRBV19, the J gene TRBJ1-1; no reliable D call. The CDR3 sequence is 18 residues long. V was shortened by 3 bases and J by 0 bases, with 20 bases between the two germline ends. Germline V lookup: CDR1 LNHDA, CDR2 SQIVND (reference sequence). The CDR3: CASSIRSALGLLNTEAFF. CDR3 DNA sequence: TGTGCCAGTAGTATTAGGTCGGCACTCGGACTCTTGAACACTGAAGCTTTCTTT.

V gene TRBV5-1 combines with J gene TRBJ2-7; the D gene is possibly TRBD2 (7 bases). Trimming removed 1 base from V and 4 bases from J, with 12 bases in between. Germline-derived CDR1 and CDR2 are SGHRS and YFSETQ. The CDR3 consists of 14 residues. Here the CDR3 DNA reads TGCGCCAGCAGCTTGAGCGGGACAAAGTACGAGCAGTACTTC. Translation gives CASSLSGTKYEQYF.

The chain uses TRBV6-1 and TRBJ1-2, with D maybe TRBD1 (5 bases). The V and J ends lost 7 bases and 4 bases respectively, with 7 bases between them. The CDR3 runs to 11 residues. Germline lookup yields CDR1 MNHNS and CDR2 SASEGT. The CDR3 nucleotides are TGTGCCAGCACCGACAGCTATGGCTACACCTTC. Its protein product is CASTDSYGYTF.

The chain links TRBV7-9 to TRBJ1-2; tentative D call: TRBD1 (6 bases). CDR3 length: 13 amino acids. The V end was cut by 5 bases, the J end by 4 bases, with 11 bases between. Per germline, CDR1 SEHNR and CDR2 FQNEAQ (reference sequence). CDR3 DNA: TGTGCCAGCAGCCCTACAGGGTTCTATGGCTACACCTTC. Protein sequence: CASSPTGFYGYTF. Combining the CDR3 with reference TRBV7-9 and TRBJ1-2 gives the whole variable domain DTGVSQNPRHKITKRGQNVTFRCDPISEHNRLYWYRQTLGQGPEFLTYFQNEAQLEKSRLLSDRFSAERPKGSFSTLEIQRTEQGDSAMYLCASSPTGFYGYTFGSGTRLTVV.

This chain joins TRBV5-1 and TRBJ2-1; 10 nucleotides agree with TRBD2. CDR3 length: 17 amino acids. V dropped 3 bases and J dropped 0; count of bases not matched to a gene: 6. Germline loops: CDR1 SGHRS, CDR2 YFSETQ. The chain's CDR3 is CASSSTSGIGSYNEQFF. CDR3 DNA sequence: TGCGCCAGCAGCTCTACTAGCGGGATAGGCTCCTACAATGAGCAGTTCTTC. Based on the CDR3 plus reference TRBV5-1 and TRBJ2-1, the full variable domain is KAGVTQTPRYLIKTRGQQVTLSCSPISGHRSVSWYQQTPGQGLQFLFEYFSETQRNKGNFPGRFSGRQFSNSRSEMNVSTLELGDSALYLCASSSTSGIGSYNEQFFGPGTRLTVL.

CDR3 nucleotide sequence: TGTGCCAGCAGTGCCGGGACTAGCCCCTACAATGAGCAGTTCTTC. Protein product: CASSAGTSPYNEQFF. This chain uses TRBV6-4 with TRBJ2-1; 9 bases line up with TRBD2. This CDR3 contains 15 residues. Trimming took 4 bases from V and 2 from J; bases not matched to a gene: 3. Germline assignment: CDR1 MRHNA and CDR2 SNTAGT.

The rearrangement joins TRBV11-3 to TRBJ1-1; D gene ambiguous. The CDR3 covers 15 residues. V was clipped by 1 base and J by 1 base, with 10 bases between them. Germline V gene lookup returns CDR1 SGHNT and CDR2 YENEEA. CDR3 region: CASSLAPRRNTEAFF. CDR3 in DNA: TGTGCCAGCAGCTTAGCCCCTCGGAGGAACACTGAAGCTTTCTTT.

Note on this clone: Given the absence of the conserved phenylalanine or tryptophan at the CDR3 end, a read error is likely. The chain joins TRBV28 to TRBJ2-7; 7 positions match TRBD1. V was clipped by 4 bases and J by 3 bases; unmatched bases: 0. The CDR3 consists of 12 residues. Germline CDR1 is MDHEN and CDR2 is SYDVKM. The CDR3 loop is CASSSGGYEQYL. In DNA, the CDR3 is TGTGCCAGCAGTTCAGGGGGCTACGAGCAGTACCTC.

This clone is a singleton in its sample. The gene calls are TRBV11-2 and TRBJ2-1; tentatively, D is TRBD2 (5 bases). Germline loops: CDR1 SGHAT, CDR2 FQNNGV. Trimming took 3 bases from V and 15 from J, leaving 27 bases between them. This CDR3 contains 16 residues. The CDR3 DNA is TGTGCCAGCAGCTTTCTCGGGATGGCAAGGACGCCTGAGGTGTTCTTC. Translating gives CASSFLGMARTPEVFF. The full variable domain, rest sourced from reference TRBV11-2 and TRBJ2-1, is EAGVAQSPRYKIIEKRQSVAFWCNPISGHATLYWYQQILGQGPKLLIQFQNNGVVDDSQLPKDRFSAERLKGVDSTLKIQPAKLEDSAVYLCASSFLGMARTPEVFFGPGTRLTVL.

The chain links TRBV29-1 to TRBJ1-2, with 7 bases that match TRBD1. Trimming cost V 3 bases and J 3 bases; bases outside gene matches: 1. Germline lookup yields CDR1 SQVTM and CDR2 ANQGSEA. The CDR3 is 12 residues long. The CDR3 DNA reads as TGCAGCGTTGATACAGGGGACTATGGCTACACCTTC. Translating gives CSVDTGDYGYTF.

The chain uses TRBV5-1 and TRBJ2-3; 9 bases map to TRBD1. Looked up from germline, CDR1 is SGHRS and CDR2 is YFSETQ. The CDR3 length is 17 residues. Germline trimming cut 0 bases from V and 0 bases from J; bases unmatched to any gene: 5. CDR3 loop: CASSLVPGTGSTDTQYF. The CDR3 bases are TGCGCCAGCAGCTTGGTCCCTGGGACAGGGAGCACAGATACGCAGTATTTT.

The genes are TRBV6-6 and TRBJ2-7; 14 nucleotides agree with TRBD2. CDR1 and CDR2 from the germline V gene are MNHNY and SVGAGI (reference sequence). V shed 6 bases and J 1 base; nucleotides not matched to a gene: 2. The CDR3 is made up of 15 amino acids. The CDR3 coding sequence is TGTGCCAGCAGGGGGACTAGCGGGAGATCCTACGAGCAGTACTTC. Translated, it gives CASRGTSGRSYEQYF.

CDR3 protein: CASSYSGAREETQYF. DNA of the CDR3: TGTGCCAGCAGTTACTCGGGAGCCAGAGAAGAGACCCAGTACTTC. This rearrangement joins TRBV6-5 to TRBJ2-5; perhaps TRBD2 as D (5 bases). The CDR3 covers 15 residues. Germline V gene lookup returns CDR1 MNHEY and CDR2 SVGAGI. V lost 0 bases and J 3 bases, leaving 11 bases between the germline ends.